This T cell receptor (beta chain) was sequenced during a study of molecular identifiers for immune sequencing clone quantification (dated by TCRdb to the late 2010s). Regarding the research as a whole: For a replicate experiment, the RNA from either approximately 20,000 or 100,000 naive CD8 T cells was divided into five aliquots, and four of those aliquots went on to sequencing. This methods study used CD8 T cells to benchmark TCR RNA copy counting and molecular-identifier clustering-based TCR repertoire sequencing (MIDCIRS). Study-wide conclusions, independent of this receptor: Highly expanded clone sizes could be underestimated because identical TCR molecules may share a barcode. Modeling gave roughly 3 recovered TCR RNA copies per cell versus 8 to 10 by digital PCR, implying approximately 30% capture efficiency. Clones above 20 RNA copies held over 98% of molecules in CMV-specific effector cells but under 1% in naive cells. A single cell's worth of spiked-in Jurkat TCR RNA was reported detectable even among about a million naive CD8 T cells. The naive libraries included spiked-in Jurkat TCR RNA (under eleven copies' worth), and this Jurkat TCR RNA is not part of the donor repertoire. When barcode sub-clustering was omitted, TCR diversity was inflated by chimeric consensus sequences, with chimeras reaching as high as 47%.

This clonotype occurred many times. Its antigen is not yet known. Base quality data are lacking; no much larger clone is found one base away. The library was produced with PCR. Sequencing instrument: NextSeq 500. Bulk TCR libraries were prepared as previously described, using TCR primers listed in Table S5. Purification of total RNA was performed with the Qiagen AllPrep DNA/RNA kit. Before analysis, reads from multiple sequencing runs of the same library were pooled. On the study's bioinformatics: Reads were retained only if their TCR constant sequence matched exactly, and those retained reads were trimmed to 150 nt and grouped according to their 12-nt molecular barcodes. Within each barcode group, reads were sub-clustered at a 15% Levenshtein threshold, and quality-weighted consensus sequences were built per RNA molecule. Non-functional sequences were removed, as were lower-count sequences one edit away from another. On the basis of fitting two negative binomial distributions, barcode sub-clusters with fewer than 20% of the maximum read count were discarded. TCRdb applied fastp at Q25 and MiXCR to the public reads, then kept only in-frame beta chains. Rows with a matching CDR3 protein are joined into one entry that keeps the most common DNA and genes. TCRdb assigned the V and J calls; the authors' analysis was not used. The sample table lists 80,000 to 130,000 distinct CDR3 sequences, 35% to 40% of them with a count of one. The ten largest clonotypes hold around 4.2% of the sample.

The junction shows trimming of 6 bases on V and 5 bases on J, plus 16 bases between the germline ends. Sequences MDHEN (CDR1) and SYDVKM (CDR2) are obtained from the germline V gene. Taken from cysteine to phenylalanine, the CDR3 has 14 residues. Here the CDR3 DNA is all that survives: 42 bases in frame from base 1. Libraries of naive CD8 T cells were built from anywhere between about 17,000 and 1,000,000 sorted cells, with 10%, 30% or 50% of the purified RNA used. Naive CD8 T cells were FACS-sorted as CD8+CD4-CCR7+CD45RA+ on a BD FACSAria II into RLT Plus buffer. Nine to eleven TCR copies' worth of Jurkat RNA were spiked into roughly 20,000-1,000,000 naive CD8 T cell samples to test detection sensitivity. CD8 T cells were enriched with RosetteSep CD8+ T Cell Enrichment Cocktail and Ficoll-Paque, followed by ACK red cell lysis.

This receptor was obtained from a human donor in good health. Some libraries in this study had Jurkat cell RNA spiked in. The specimen was naive CD8+ T cells from blood, with Jurkat cell RNA spiked in. This sample's cell subset or site label indicates: FACS-sorted CD8+CD4-CCR7+CD45RA+ naive T cells. The chain couples TRBV28 to TRBJ1-1; the D gene identity is not certain. The DNA reads as follows: TGTGCCAGCAGCTACCTAGCCCCATCTACTGAAGCTTTCTTT. This encodes CASSYLAPSTEAFF.